Detailed here is one T cell receptor (beta chain). Its antigen is still unknown. Germline V gene lookup returns CDR1 SGHRS and CDR2 YFSETQ. The CDR3 is 15 residues long. The V end was cut by 0 bases, the J end by 9 bases, with 16 bases between. The data originate from a study of T cell responses to AZD1222 COVID-19 vaccine. General study results and limits: A mostly white British donor set with more females was recruited, and clonal diversity was possibly underestimated.

Sequencing used immunoSEQ multiplex PCR; TCRdb keeps in-frame clones, though not all of them. Here the sample spans some 180,000 clones, roughly 90% being singletons. This receptor was identified in an adult in good health. V is TRBV5-1 and J is TRBJ2-1, with a possible D match to TRBD1 (6 bases). Here the sequenced sample was peripheral blood, taken on day 0 of AZD1222 vaccination. The CDR3 nucleotides are TGCGCCAGCAGCTTGGCGCCAGGGGAGATGGGTGAGCAGTTCTTC. This codes for CASSLAPGEMGEQFF.